This is a list of T cell receptor beta chains from one sample in a study of neurological immune-mediated disorders. TCRdb processed the 5' RACE reads anew with MiXCR; each CDR3 protein has one entry. This table holds 45,000 or so distinct CDR3 sequences, around a fifth found once. Sequenced material: PBMCs. The receptors shown here come from a man in his sixties with HTLV-1-associated myelopathy (HAM/TSP). CDR3s include the opening cysteine and the closing phenylalanine or tryptophan. A D gene is named only where the DNA matches it firmly. Rows may omit the clone size; those that give it use once, few, many or a size class.

TRBD1	TRBV5-1	many	TRBJ2-7	CASRLDRNSEQYF	TGCGCCAGCAGACTGGACAGGAACTCCGAGCAGTACTTC
TRBD2	TRBV3-1	many	TRBJ2-7	CASSGPSGRANLLYEQYF	TGTGCCAGCAGCGGGCCTAGCGGGAGGGCCAACCTTCTCTACGAGCAGTACTTC
-	TRBV12-3/TRBV12-4	many	TRBJ2-7	CASSLGPSFYEQYF	TGTGCCAGCAGTTTAGGACCGAGTTTCTACGAGCAGTACTTC
-	TRBV5-8	many	TRBJ2-7	CASSFGNYEQYF	TGTGCCAGCAGCTTCGGGAACTACGAGCAGTACTTC
-	TRBV25-1	many	TRBJ1-2	CASSETSRDLNGYTF	TGTGCCAGCAGTGAAACGTCCCGGGACCTGAATGGCTACACCTTC
TRBD1	TRBV5-1	many	TRBJ2-7	CASSNRDSTYF	TGCGCCAGCAGCAACCGGGACAGTACGTACTTC
-	TRBV3-1	-	TRBJ2-2	CASSPPRGPGTKELFF	TGTGCCAGCAGCCCCCCGAGAGGGCCGGGCACCAAGGAGCTGTTTTTT
TRBD2	TRBV12-3/TRBV12-4	many	TRBJ2-3	CASSLSGSENTQYF	TGTGCCAGCAGTTTAAGCGGGAGTGAAAATACGCAGTATTTT
TRBD2	TRBV20-1	many	TRBJ2-3	CSARDGGHAGGPDTQYF	TGCAGTGCTAGAGATGGGGGCCACGCGGGAGGGCCGGATACGCAGTATTTT
-	TRBV2	many	TRBJ2-1	CANHRESDEQFF	TGTGCCAACCACAGGGAGTCCGATGAGCAGTTCTTC
TRBD1	TRBV5-1	many	TRBJ2-7	CASSKNPGTGGSEQYF	TGCGCCAGCAGCAAAAACCCCGGGACAGGGGGCAGCGAGCAGTACTTC
TRBD1	TRBV20-1	many	TRBJ2-7	CSAMDRGKGMYEQYF	TGCAGTGCTATGGACAGGGGGAAAGGAATGTACGAGCAGTACTTC
-	TRBV12-3/TRBV12-4	-	TRBJ2-6	CASSLGGGRERRGGLAVANVLTF	TGTGCCAGCAGTTTGGGCGGGGGCCGGGAAAGGAGGGGAGGGTTGGCAGTGGCCAACGTCCTGACTTTC
-	TRBV29-1	many	TRBJ2-6	CSVAQRTASSGANVLTF	TGCAGCGTTGCCCAGCGCACTGCGAGCTCTGGGGCCAACGTCCTGACTTTC
TRBD1	TRBV9	many	TRBJ2-7	CASSVVVTGWNYEQYF	TGTGCCAGCAGCGTAGTCGTGACAGGGTGGAACTACGAGCAGTACTTC
-	TRBV28	many	TRBJ2-5	CASSRGEETQYF	TGTGCCAGTAGCAGGGGGGAGGAGACCCAGTACTTC
TRBD1	TRBV6-2/TRBV6-3	-	TRBJ2-2	CASSLRETGGVTGELFF	TGTGCCAGCAGTCTAAGGGAGACAGGGGGCGTCACCGGGGAGCTGTTTTTT
TRBD1	TRBV5-1	many	TRBJ2-2	CASSFSTGRSGGELFF	TGCGCCAGCAGCTTTTCGACAGGGCGGTCTGGCGGGGAGCTGTTTTTT
-	TRBV20-1	-	TRBJ1-3	CSARDQREDNIYF	TGCAGTGCTAGAGATCAAAGGGAGGACAACATATATTTT
-	TRBV27	many	TRBJ2-6	CASSELGSGANVLTF	TGTGCCAGCAGTGAACTGGGCTCTGGGGCCAACGTCCTGACTTTC
TRBD2	TRBV9	many	TRBJ2-1	CASSVGGSPSYNEQFF	TGTGCCAGCAGCGTAGGCGGGAGCCCCTCCTACAATGAGCAGTTCTTC
-	TRBV6-6	many	TRBJ2-2	CASSYSGPGELFF	TGTGCCAGCAGTTATTCAGGACCCGGGGAGCTGTTTTTT
-	TRBV18	-	TRBJ1-1	CASSPGTPYEAFF	TGTGCCAGCTCACCAGGAACCCCCTATGAAGCTTTCTTT
-	TRBV5-1	many	TRBJ2-3	CASSWSGTYTDTQYF	TGCGCCAGCAGCTGGAGCGGCACCTACACAGATACGCAGTATTTT
-	TRBV5-1	many	TRBJ2-1	CASSLSQAVGEQFF	TGCGCCAGCAGCTTGAGTCAGGCCGTCGGTGAGCAGTTCTTC
TRBD1	TRBV3-1	many	TRBJ2-7	CASSLDRYEQYF	TGTGCCAGCAGCCTGGACAGGTACGAGCAGTACTTC
-	TRBV12-3/TRBV12-4	-	TRBJ1-4	CASSPGRGQAETLFF	TGTGCCAGCAGTCCCGGACGTGGGCAAGCCGAAACACTGTTTTTT
TRBD2	TRBV20-1	many	TRBJ2-3	CSRGASGADTQYF	TGCAGTAGAGGGGCTAGCGGAGCAGATACGCAGTATTTT
-	TRBV6-5	many	TRBJ2-5	CASSPDPIQGGTQYF	TGTGCCAGCAGCCCAGACCCAATACAGGGTGGGACCCAGTACTTC
TRBD1	TRBV5-1	many	TRBJ1-4	CASSLALQGAREKLFF	TGCGCCAGCAGCTTGGCCCTACAGGGGGCGCGGGAAAAACTGTTTTTT
TRBD1	TRBV5-1	many	TRBJ2-1	CASSWGTGPRHNEQFF	TGCGCCAGCAGCTGGGGGACAGGGCCCCGGCACAATGAGCAGTTCTTC
-	TRBV5-1	many	TRBJ1-4	CASSPGRQTPNEKLFF	TGCGCCAGCAGCCCGGGTCGACAGACGCCTAATGAAAAACTGTTTTTT
-	TRBV7-9	many	TRBJ2-7	CASSPASSPYEQYF	TGTGCCAGCAGCCCCGCCAGCTCCCCCTACGAGCAGTACTTC
-	TRBV12-3/TRBV12-4	many	TRBJ1-4	CASSPTQDVKKLFF	TGTGCCAGCAGCCCAACACAGGACGTGAAAAAACTGTTTTTT
-	TRBV5-1	once	TRBJ2-5	CASSFETVGPRETQYF	TGCGCCAGCAGCTTCGAGACAGTAGGGCCACGAGAGACCCAGTATTTC
-	TRBV12-3/TRBV12-4	many	TRBJ1-2	CASSPRRSYGYTF	TGTGCCAGCAGTCCTCGAAGGTCCTATGGCTACACCTTC
-	TRBV20-1	many	TRBJ2-3	CSAGLGGTSTDTQYF	TGCAGTGCCGGGCTTGGGGGTACTAGCACAGATACGCAGTATTTT
-	TRBV5-1	-	TRBJ2-5	CASSLSARGEETQYF	TGCGCCAGCAGCTTGTCAGCGCGTGGGGAAGAGACCCAGTACTTC
-	TRBV12-3/TRBV12-4	many	TRBJ2-2	CASGGGQSFGELFF	TGTGCCAGCGGGGGGGGACAGTCTTTCGGGGAGCTGTTTTTT
-	TRBV7-6	many	TRBJ1-6	CASSPDQGLNSPLHF	TGTGCCAGCAGCCCAGACCAGGGTCTAAATTCACCCCTCCACTTT
-	TRBV7-9	-	TRBJ1-4	CASSLVGRREEKLFF	TGTGCCAGCAGCTTAGTCGGCAGGCGAGAAGAAAAACTGTTTTTT
-	TRBV3-1	many	TRBJ1-2	CASSQDPGRSYGYTF	TGTGCCAGCAGCCAAGATCCGGGGAGGTCCTATGGCTACACCTTC